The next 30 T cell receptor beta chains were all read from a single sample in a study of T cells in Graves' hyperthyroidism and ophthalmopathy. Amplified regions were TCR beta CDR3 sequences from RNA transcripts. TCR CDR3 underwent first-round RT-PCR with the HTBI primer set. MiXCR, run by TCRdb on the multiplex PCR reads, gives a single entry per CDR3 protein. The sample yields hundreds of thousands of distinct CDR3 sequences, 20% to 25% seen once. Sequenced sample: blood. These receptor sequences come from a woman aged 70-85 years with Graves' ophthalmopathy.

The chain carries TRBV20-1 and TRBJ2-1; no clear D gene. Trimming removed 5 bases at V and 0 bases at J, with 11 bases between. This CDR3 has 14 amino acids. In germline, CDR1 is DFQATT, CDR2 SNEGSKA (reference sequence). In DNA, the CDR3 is TGCAGTGCTTGGGGTGTAAGCTCCTACAATGAGCAGTTCTTC. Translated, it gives CSAWGVSSYNEQFF.

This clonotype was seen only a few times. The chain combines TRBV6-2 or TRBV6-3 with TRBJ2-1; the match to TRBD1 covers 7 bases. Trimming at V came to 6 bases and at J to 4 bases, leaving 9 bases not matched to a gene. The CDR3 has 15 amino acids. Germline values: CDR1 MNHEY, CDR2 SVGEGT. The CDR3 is CASRYGTATYNEQFF. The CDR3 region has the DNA TGTGCCAGCAGATACGGGACAGCCACTTACAATGAGCAGTTCTTC.

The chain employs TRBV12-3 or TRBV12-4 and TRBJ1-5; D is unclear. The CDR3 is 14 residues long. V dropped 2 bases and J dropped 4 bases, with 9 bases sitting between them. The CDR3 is CASSLTQPNQPQHF. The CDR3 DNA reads TGTGCCAGCAGTTTAACACAGCCAAATCAGCCCCAGCATTTT.

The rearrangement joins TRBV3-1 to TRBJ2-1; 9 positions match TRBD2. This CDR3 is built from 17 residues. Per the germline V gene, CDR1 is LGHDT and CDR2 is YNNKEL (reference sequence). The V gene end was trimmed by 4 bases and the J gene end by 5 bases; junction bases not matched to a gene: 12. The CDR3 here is CASSPLRGGLTNNEQFF. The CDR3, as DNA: TGTGCCAGCAGCCCCCTGCGGGGGGGACTAACGAACAATGAGCAGTTCTTC.

DNA of the CDR3: TGCAGCGTTGCAGATCTCGGGCTAGCGGGAGCCGATACGCAGTATTTT. The encoded protein is CSVADLGLAGADTQYF. This chain links TRBV29-1 with TRBJ2-3, with 10 bases matching TRBD2. The J segment lost 6 bases and the V segment lost 4 bases, leaving 13 bases of the junction unmatched. CDR1 is SQVTM and CDR2 is ANQGSEA in the germline V gene. CDR3 length: 16 amino acids.

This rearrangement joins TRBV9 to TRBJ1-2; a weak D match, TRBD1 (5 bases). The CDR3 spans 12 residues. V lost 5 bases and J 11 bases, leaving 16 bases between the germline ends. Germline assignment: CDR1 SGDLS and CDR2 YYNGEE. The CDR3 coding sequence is TGTGCCAGCAGGCGAGGGCAGGGTCTTTACACCTTC. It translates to CASRRGQGLYTF.

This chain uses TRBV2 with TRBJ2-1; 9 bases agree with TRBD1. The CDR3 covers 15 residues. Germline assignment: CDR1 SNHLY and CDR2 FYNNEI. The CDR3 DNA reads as TGTGCTACCTCAGGGGGACAGGGTTTTGTTAGTGAGCAGTTCTTC. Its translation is CATSGGQGFVSEQFF.

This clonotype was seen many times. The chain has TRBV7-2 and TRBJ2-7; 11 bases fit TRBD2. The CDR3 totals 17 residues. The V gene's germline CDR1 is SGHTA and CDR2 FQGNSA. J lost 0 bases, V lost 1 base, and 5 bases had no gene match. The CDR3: CASSLGTSGHSSYEQYF. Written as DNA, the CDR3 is TGTGCCAGCAGCTTAGGGACTAGCGGGCATAGCTCCTACGAGCAGTACTTC.

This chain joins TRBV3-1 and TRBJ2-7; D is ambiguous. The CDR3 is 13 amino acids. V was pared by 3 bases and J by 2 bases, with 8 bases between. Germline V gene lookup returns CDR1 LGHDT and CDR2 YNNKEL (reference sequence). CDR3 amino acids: CASSQNYAYEQYF. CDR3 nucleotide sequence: TGTGCCAGCAGCCAGAACTATGCCTACGAGCAGTACTTC.

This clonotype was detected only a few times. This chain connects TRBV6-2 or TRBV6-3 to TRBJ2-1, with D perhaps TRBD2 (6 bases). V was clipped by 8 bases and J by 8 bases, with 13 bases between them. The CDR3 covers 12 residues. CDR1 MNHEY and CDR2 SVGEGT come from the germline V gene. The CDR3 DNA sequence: TGTGCCAGCGGCCCTGGGGGGTATGAGCAGTTCTTC. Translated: CASGPGGYEQFF.

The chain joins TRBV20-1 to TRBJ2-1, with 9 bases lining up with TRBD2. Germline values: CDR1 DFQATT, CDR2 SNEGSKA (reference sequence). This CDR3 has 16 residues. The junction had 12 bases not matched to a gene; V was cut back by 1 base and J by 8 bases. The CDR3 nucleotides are TGCAGTGCTAGAGCCCCTACTGCGGGAGGGCCCGATGAGCAGTTCTTC. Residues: CSARAPTAGGPDEQFF.

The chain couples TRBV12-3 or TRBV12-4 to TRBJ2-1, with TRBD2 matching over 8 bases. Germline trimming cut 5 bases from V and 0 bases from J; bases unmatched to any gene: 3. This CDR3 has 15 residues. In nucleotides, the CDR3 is TGTGCCAGCAGTAAAAGCGGGGGCTCCTACAATGAGCAGTTCTTC. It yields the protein CASSKSGGSYNEQFF.

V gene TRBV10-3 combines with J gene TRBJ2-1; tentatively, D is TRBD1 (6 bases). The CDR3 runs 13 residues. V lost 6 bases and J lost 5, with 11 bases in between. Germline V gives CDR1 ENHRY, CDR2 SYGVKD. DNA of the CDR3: TGTGCCATCAGCTCAGGGGTTCACAATGAGCAGTTCTTC. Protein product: CAISSGVHNEQFF.

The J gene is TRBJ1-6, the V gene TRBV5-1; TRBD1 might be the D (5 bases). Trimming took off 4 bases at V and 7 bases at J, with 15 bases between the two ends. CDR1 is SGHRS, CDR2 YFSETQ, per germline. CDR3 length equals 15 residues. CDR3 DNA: TGCGCCAGCAGCCCGAATCTAGGGACGAATTCACCCCTCCACTTT. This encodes CASSPNLGTNSPLHF.

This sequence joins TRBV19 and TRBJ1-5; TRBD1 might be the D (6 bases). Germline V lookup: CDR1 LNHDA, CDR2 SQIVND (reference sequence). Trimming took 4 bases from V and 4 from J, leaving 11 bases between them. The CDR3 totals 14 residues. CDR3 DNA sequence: TGTGCCAGTAGTACACAGGGAGGAAATCAGCCCCAGCATTTT. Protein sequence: CASSTQGGNQPQHF.

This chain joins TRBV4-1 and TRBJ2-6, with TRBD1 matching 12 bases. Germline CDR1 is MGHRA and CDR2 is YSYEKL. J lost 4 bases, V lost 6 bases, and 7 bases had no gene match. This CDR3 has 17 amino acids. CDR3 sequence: CASRPGQGARGANVLTF. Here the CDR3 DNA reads TGCGCCAGCAGACCGGGACAGGGGGCGCGAGGGGCCAACGTCCTGACTTTC.

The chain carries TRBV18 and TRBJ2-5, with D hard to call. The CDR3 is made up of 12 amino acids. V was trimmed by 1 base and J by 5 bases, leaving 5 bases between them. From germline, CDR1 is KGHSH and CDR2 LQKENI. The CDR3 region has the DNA TGTGCCAGCTCACCACAGTTGGAGACCCAGTACTTC. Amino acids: CASSPQLETQYF.

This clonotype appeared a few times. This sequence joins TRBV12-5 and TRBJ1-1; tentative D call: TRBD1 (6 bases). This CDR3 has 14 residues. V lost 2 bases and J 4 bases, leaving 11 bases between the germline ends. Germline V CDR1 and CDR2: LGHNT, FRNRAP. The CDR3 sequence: CASGLSTGGTEAFF. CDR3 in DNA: TGTGCTAGTGGTTTGTCGACAGGAGGCACTGAAGCTTTCTTT.

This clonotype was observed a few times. CDR3 nucleotide sequence: TGTGCCAGCAGCCCAGCCAGCCTAGCGGGAGGGCGAGGGAGGAAGACCCAGTACTTC. It yields the protein CASSPASLAGGRGRKTQYF. The chain couples TRBV7-2 to TRBJ2-5, with 12 bases lining up with TRBD2. CDR1 and CDR2 (germline): SGHTA, FQGNSA. The V segment lost 5 bases and the J segment 6 bases; nucleotides outside the gene matches: 19. There are 19 residues in the CDR3. The full variable domain, in which reference TRBV7-2 and TRBJ2-5 provide the parts outside the CDR3, is GAGVSQSPSNKVTEKGKDVELRCDPISGHTALYWYRQSLGQGLEFLIYFQGNSAPDKSGLPSDRFSAERTGGSVSTLTIQRTQQEDSAVYLCASSPASLAGGRGRKTQYFGPGTRLLVL.

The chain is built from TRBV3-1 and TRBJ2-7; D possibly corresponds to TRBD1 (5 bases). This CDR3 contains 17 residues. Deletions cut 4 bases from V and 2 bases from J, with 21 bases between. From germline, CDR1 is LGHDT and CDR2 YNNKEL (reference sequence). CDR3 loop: CASSPSGLQARAYEQYF. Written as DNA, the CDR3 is TGTGCCAGCAGCCCCAGTGGGCTACAGGCCCGCGCCTACGAGCAGTACTTC.

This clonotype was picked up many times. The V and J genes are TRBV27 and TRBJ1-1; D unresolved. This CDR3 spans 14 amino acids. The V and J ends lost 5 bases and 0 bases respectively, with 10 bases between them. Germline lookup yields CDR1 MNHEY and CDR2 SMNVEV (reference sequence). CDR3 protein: CASSPVIMNTEAFF. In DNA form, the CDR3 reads TGTGCCAGCAGTCCCGTGATTATGAACACTGAAGCTTTCTTT.

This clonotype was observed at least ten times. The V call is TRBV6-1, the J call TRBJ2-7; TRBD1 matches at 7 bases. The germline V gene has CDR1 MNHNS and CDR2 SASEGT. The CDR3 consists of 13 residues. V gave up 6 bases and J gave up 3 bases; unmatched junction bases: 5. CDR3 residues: CASSRGQFYEQYF. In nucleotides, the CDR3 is TGTGCCAGCAGCCGGGGACAGTTCTACGAGCAGTACTTC.

Here the CDR3 reads CSAGQGLSNQPQHF. In nucleotides, the CDR3 is TGCAGTGCAGGACAGGGATTAAGTAATCAGCCCCAGCATTTT. The rearrangement links TRBV20-1 to TRBJ1-5; 8 nucleotides match TRBD1. The CDR3 length is 14 residues. Germline trimming cut 6 bases from V and 4 bases from J; bases unmatched to any gene: 8. Per the germline V gene, CDR1 is DFQATT and CDR2 is SNEGSKA (reference sequence).

The CDR3 reads CSARDPHGINEQFF. In DNA, the CDR3 is TGCAGTGCTAGAGATCCCCACGGGATTAATGAGCAGTTCTTC. The V and J genes are TRBV20-1 and TRBJ2-1, with D possibly matching TRBD2 (5 bases). This CDR3 has 14 amino acids. V lost 0 bases to trimming and J lost 7 bases, with 13 bases between them. Germline V lookup: CDR1 DFQATT, CDR2 SNEGSKA (reference sequence).

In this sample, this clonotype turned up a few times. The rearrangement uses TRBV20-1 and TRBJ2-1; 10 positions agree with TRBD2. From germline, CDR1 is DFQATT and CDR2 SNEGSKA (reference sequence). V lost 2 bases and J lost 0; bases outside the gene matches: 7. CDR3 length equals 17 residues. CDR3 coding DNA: TGCAGTGCTAGACCTAGCGGGAGTGAGAGCTCCTACAATGAGCAGTTCTTC. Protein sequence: CSARPSGSESSYNEQFF.

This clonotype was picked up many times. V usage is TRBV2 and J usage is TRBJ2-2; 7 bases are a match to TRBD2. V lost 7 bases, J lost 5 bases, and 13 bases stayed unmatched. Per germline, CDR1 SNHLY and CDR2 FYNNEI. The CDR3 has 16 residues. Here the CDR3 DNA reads TGTGCCAGCACCCCCTCGGCGGGAGTAAAGACCGGGGAGCTGTTTTTT. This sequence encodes CASTPSAGVKTGELFF.

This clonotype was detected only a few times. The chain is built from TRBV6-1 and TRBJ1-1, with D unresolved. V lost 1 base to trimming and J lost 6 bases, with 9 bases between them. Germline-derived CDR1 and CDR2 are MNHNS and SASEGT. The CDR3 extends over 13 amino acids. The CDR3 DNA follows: TGTGCCAGCAGTGAAGGGAGCGTCTCTGAAGCTTTCTTT. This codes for CASSEGSVSEAFF.

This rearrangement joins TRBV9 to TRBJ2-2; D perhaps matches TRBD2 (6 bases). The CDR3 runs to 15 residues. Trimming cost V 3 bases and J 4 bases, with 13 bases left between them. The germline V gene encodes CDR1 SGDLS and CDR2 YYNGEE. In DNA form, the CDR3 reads TGTGCCAGCAGCGCCGGGACTTGGCTCACCGGGGAGCTGTTTTTT. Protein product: CASSAGTWLTGELFF.

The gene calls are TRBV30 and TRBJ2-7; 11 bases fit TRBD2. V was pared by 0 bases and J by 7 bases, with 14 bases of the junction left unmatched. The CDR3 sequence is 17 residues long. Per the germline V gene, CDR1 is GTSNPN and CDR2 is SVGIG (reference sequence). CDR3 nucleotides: TGTGCCTGGAGTGTAGTCTTAGCGGGAGGGCCTGCAGGAGAGCAGTACTTC. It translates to CAWSVVLAGGPAGEQYF.

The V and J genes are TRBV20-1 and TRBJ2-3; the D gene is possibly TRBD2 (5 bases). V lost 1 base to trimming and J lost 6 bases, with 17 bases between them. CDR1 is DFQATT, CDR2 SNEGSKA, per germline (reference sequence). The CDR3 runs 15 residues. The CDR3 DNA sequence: TGCAGTGCTAGAGTTACTAGGCCCCCACAGGATACGCAGTATTTT. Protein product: CSARVTRPPQDTQYF.